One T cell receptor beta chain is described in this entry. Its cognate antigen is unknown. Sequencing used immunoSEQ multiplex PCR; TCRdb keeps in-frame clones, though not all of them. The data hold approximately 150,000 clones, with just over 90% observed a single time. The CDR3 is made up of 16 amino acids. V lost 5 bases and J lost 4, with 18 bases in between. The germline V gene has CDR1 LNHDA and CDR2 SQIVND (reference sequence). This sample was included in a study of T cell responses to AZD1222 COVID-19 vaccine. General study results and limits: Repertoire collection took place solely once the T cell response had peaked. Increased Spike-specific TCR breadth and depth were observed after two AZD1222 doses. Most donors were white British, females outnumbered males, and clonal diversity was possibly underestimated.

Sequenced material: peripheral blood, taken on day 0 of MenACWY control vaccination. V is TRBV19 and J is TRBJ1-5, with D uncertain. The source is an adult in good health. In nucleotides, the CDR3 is TGTGCCAGTAGTTCGTGGATCGGGAAGGGAAATCAGCCCCAGCATTTT. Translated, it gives CASSSWIGKGNQPQHF.